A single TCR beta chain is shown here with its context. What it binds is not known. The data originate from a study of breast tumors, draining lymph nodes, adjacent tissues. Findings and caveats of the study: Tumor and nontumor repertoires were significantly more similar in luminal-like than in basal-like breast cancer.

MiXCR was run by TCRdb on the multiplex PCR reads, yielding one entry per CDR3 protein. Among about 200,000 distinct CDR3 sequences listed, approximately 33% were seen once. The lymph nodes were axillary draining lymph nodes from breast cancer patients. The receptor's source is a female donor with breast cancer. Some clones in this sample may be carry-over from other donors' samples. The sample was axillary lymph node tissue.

The DNA for the CDR3 is TGTGCCAGCAGTCCCCAGGGCAGGGGAGGCTACGAGCAGTACTTC. This sequence encodes CASSPQGRGGYEQYF. V usage is TRBV6-5 and J usage is TRBJ2-7; the D call may be TRBD1 or TRBD2 (6 bases each). The germline gives CDR1 MNHEY, CDR2 SVGAGI. V was cut by 5 bases and J by 3 bases, with 17 bases left in between. The CDR3 is made up of 15 amino acids.